Shown below are 20 T cell receptor beta chains from a single sample sequenced in a study of Ad26.COV2.S vaccination and SARS-CoV-2 variants (dated by TCRdb to about 2021). Sample treatment or condition, as interpreted from the label and publication: around 19 received Ad26.COV2.S at low or high dose, single or two shots; several received placebo; per-sample allocation not given. Repertoires of vaccine and placebo recipients were sequenced from samples taken on day 63 after the first injection. Library preparation used the immunoSEQ multiplex PCR assay. As stored in TCRdb, this immuneACCESS dataset retains in-frame rearrangements with V and J assigned. A fraction of the clones does not appear; measured against another copy, unresolved V genes explain less than half of the discrepancy, and the remainder lacks a known reason. This sample holds about 280,000 clones; around 87% were observed only once. The ten largest clones capture about 3.5% of the sample.

The source was peripheral blood, collected in a trial of Ad26.COV2.S vaccine versus placebo. These receptors all come from a person between 18 and 65 years old who received the Ad26.COV2.S COVID-19 vaccine or a placebo.

The chain links TRBV7-9 to TRBJ1-1; 9 nucleotides match TRBD1. V was pared by 5 bases and J by 11 bases, with 9 bases of the junction left unmatched. This CDR3 spans 13 amino acids. Germline V CDR1 and CDR2: SEHNR, FQNEAQ (reference sequence). CDR3 protein: CASSPTGGDVAFF. CDR3 DNA: TGTGCCAGCAGCCCTACAGGGGGCGACGTGGCTTTCTTT.

The V call is TRBV12-3 or TRBV12-4, the J call TRBJ2-7; tentatively, D is TRBD2 (7 bases). The CDR3 is made up of 12 amino acids. The V end lost 7 bases, the J end lost 7 bases, and 14 bases lay between the germline ends. The CDR3 DNA is TGTGCCAGCACGCGGGGGCCCTGGGAGCAGTACTTC. Translated, it gives CASTRGPWEQYF.

The chain combines TRBV6-1 with TRBJ1-2, with no clear D. Germline V lookup: CDR1 MNHNS, CDR2 SASEGT. Between the trimmed V and J ends, which lost 3 bases and 7 bases, there was a span of 12 bases. The CDR3 consists of 13 residues. CDR3 region: CASSDGRFSGYTF. CDR3 coding DNA: TGTGCCAGCAGTGATGGACGGTTTAGTGGCTACACCTTC.

The chain is built from TRBV4-2 and TRBJ2-3; 7 bases are shared with TRBD2. This CDR3 comprises 15 residues. Germline values: CDR1 LGHNA, CDR2 YNFKEQ. Trimming at V came to 0 bases and at J to 4 bases, leaving 4 bases not matched to a gene. CDR3 protein: CASSQELASSDTQYF. CDR3 coding DNA: TGTGCCAGCAGCCAAGAACTAGCGTCATCAGATACGCAGTATTTT.

V gene TRBV29-1 combines with J gene TRBJ2-5; 11 nucleotides line up with TRBD1. Germline loops: CDR1 SQVTM, CDR2 ANQGSEA. Trimming at V came to 7 bases and at J to 5 bases, leaving 9 bases not matched to a gene. The CDR3 is made up of 14 amino acids. CDR3 loop: CSAARTGGRETQYF. The DNA for the CDR3 is TGCAGCGCTGCGCGGACAGGGGGCAGGGAGACCCAGTACTTC.

V and J are TRBV6-6 and TRBJ2-2; 10 positions match TRBD2. CDR1 and CDR2 from the germline V gene are MNHNY and SVGAGI (reference sequence). Losses at the gene ends were 2 bases for V and 3 bases for J; bases not matched to a gene: 3. The length of the CDR3 is 16 residues. The CDR3 loop reads CASSYLAGADTGELFF. CDR3 sequence (DNA): TGTGCCAGCAGTTACCTAGCGGGGGCCGACACCGGGGAGCTGTTTTTT.

This clone was seen more than once but under ten times. The chain links TRBV30 to TRBJ1-2; the match to TRBD1 covers 7 bases. The J segment lost 4 bases and the V segment lost 5 bases, leaving 10 bases of the junction unmatched. CDR1 GTSNPN and CDR2 SVGIG come from the germline V gene (reference sequence). The CDR3 covers 14 residues. CDR3 residues: CAWGQQGFGYGYTF. The CDR3 region has the DNA TGTGCCTGGGGGCAACAGGGGTTTGGCTATGGCTACACCTTC.

The V call is TRBV12-3 or TRBV12-4, the J call TRBJ2-3; D is unclear. V was cut by 6 bases and J by 2 bases, with 3 bases left in between. The CDR3 totals 11 residues. CDR3 sequence reads: CASSHTDTQYF. The CDR3 DNA sequence: TGTGCCAGCAGCCACACAGATACGCAGTATTTT.

This chain connects TRBV20-1 to TRBJ2-7; perhaps TRBD1 as D (6 bases). Germline assignment: CDR1 DFQATT and CDR2 SNEGSKA (reference sequence). The CDR3 runs to 11 residues. The ends were cut back, 6 bases at V and 3 bases at J, with 9 bases in the middle. DNA of the CDR3: TGCAGTGCAGCACAGGGCTACGAGCAGTACTTC. Translating gives CSAAQGYEQYF.

The rearrangement joins TRBV2 to TRBJ2-5; 7 nucleotides align to TRBD2. Unmatched junction bases numbered 3, after V lost 4 bases and J lost 7 bases. Per germline, CDR1 SNHLY and CDR2 FYNNEI. The CDR3 extends over 12 amino acids. The CDR3: CASSGEGGTQYF. CDR3 in DNA: TGTGCCAGCAGTGGGGAGGGAGGGACCCAGTACTTC.

The genes are TRBV5-6 and TRBJ1-2; no clear D. Germline lookup yields CDR1 SGHDT and CDR2 YYEEEE. The CDR3 is made up of 13 amino acids. V was clipped by 3 bases and J by 8 bases, with 14 bases between them. The CDR3 region is CASSSGNKNGYTF. The CDR3 coding sequence is TGTGCCAGCAGCTCGGGGAACAAGAACGGCTACACCTTC.

The chain combines TRBV3-1 (or the pseudogene TRBV3-2) with TRBJ2-5; 11 nucleotides line up with TRBD2. From germline, CDR1 is LGHDT and CDR2 YNNKEL (reference sequence). After removal of 2 bases from V and 2 bases from J, the junction contained 4 bases not matched to a gene. This CDR3 contains 16 residues. The DNA of the CDR3 is TGTGCCAGCAGCCAAAGGACTAGCGGGTGGCAAGAGACCCAGTACTTC. It specifies CASSQRTSGWQETQYF.

The chain has TRBV7-2 and TRBJ2-7; 13 bases fit TRBD2. Germline CDR1 and CDR2: SGHTA and FQGNSA. V lost 3 bases and J lost 2; bases outside the gene matches: 1. This CDR3 is 15 amino acids long. CDR3: CASSFTSGGAYEQYF. The CDR3 region has the DNA TGTGCCAGCAGCTTTACTAGCGGGGGGGCCTACGAGCAGTACTTC.

The table lists this clone with a few counts. The chain employs TRBV7-2 and TRBJ2-2; no reliable D call. This CDR3 is 14 amino acids long. Trimming cost V 1 base and J 6 bases, with 9 bases left between them. Looked up from germline, CDR1 is SGHTA and CDR2 is FQGNSA. CDR3: CASSLVFEAGELFF. The CDR3, as DNA: TGTGCCAGCAGCTTAGTATTTGAGGCCGGGGAGCTGTTTTTT. Full variable domain (remainder filled in from reference TRBV7-2 and TRBJ2-2): GAGVSQSPSNKVTEKGKDVELRCDPISGHTALYWYRQSLGQGLEFLIYFQGNSAPDKSGLPSDRFSAERTGGSVSTLTIQRTQQEDSAVYLCASSLVFEAGELFFGEGSRLTVL.

V usage is TRBV12-3 or TRBV12-4 and J usage is TRBJ2-7, with D possibly being TRBD2 (7 bases). V lost 2 bases to trimming and J lost 7 bases, with 12 bases between them. CDR3 length equals 13 residues. CDR3 sequence reads: CASSLRGGFEQYF. CDR3 bases: TGTGCCAGCAGTTTAAGGGGGGGGTTTGAGCAGTACTTC.

The chain joins TRBV9 to TRBJ1-3; D is possibly TRBD1 (5 bases). Between the trimmed V and J ends, which lost 0 bases and 0 bases, there was a span of 13 bases. Germline CDR1 and CDR2: SGDLS and YYNGEE. The CDR3 loop spans 17 amino acids. DNA for the CDR3: TGTGCCAGCAGCGTAGAGCCTCAGGGAATCTCTGGAAACACCATATATTTT. It translates to CASSVEPQGISGNTIYF.

J is TRBJ2-3 and V is TRBV12-2; the DNA was not used to check the table's D call, TRBD2. TRBV12-2 is noted as a pseudogene. The CDR3 sequence is 17 residues long. The CDR3 protein is CASRFDGLKPSTDTQYF. The CDR3 DNA reads as TGTGCAAGTCGCTTTGATGGACTGAAACCGTCCACAGATACGCAGTATTTT.

This chain uses TRBV19 with TRBJ1-5, with TRBD1 matching 8 bases. CDR3 length equals 14 residues. V gave up 9 bases and J gave up 4 bases; unmatched junction bases: 8. CDR1 and CDR2 from the germline V gene are LNHDA and SQIVND (reference sequence). CDR3 residues: CASSLRTGNQPQHF. DNA for the CDR3: TGTGCCAGCTCCCTTCGGACAGGGAATCAGCCCCAGCATTTT.

This clone came up once. The chain joins TRBV6-5 to TRBJ2-1; 12 bases agree with TRBD2. The CDR3 loop spans 13 amino acids. The V and J ends lost 8 bases and 6 bases, in that order; junction bases with no gene match: 2. Per germline, CDR1 MNHEY and CDR2 SVGAGI. The CDR3 DNA reads TGTGCCAGCGGACTAGCGGGACTCAATGAGCAGTTCTTC. It translates to CASGLAGLNEQFF.

The V gene is TRBV30, the J gene TRBJ2-1; 7 nucleotides align to TRBD2. V trimming: 2 bases; J trimming: 5 bases; junction bases outside the gene matches: 15. The germline CDR1 and CDR2 sequences are GTSNPN and SVGIG (reference sequence). This CDR3 comprises 17 residues. CDR3 residues: CAWSTLAVLSYNNEQFF. The CDR3 nucleotides read TGTGCCTGGAGTACCCTAGCGGTACTGTCCTATAACAATGAGCAGTTCTTC.